The sequence of this T cell receptor beta chain was determined in a study of T cells of healthy individuals. V dropped 3 bases and J dropped 0 bases, with 13 bases sitting between them. CDR1 and CDR2 (germline): SGDLS, YYNGEE. This CDR3 contains 16 residues. This clonotype was counted many times. TCRdb re-called the 5' RACE reads with MiXCR, one entry per CDR3 protein. The repertoire consists of around 83,000 distinct CDR3 sequences, with approximately 4.8% occurring once and the leading ten covering approximately 8%. This receptor was taken from a female donor in good health. The V gene is TRBV9, the J gene TRBJ2-1; tentatively, D is TRBD1 (5 bases). The CDR3 bases are TGTGCCAGCAGCGCACAGGTTTTGAGCTCCTACAATGAGCAGTTCTTC. This codes for CASSAQVLSSYNEQFF.